The rows below give T cell receptor beta chains drawn from one sample of a study of shared clonotypes between healthy human individuals. Measured with immunoSEQ multiplex PCR; TCRdb has only the in-frame clones, and not every one. The sample has about 980,000 clones, approximately 76% seen once. The sample taken for sequencing was memory CD4+ T cells sorted from blood. These receptors were obtained from a man aged 18 to 35 in good health. The CDR3 runs from the conserved cysteine through the conserved F or W. Fields, in order: V gene, D gene, J gene, CDR3 protein. The D gene is left open where the match is weak.

TRBV6-5	-	TRBJ1-1	CASSTVGGRYTEAFF
TRBV11-2	-	TRBJ2-1	CASSSLMAPEQFF
TRBV7-9	TRBD2	TRBJ2-7	CASSLVPSGSYEQYF
TRBV18	-	TRBJ1-2	CASSPREGEGYGYTF
TRBV11-2	TRBD2	TRBJ2-7	CASSLDVSGTSRYEQYF
TRBV4-1	-	TRBJ2-6	CASSHLRAGANVLTF
TRBV6-1	TRBD2	TRBJ2-3	CASSEMPSGGMNTQYF
TRBV30	-	TRBJ2-7	CAWSEGGYEQYF
TRBV7-6	-	TRBJ1-1	CASSLRAELNTEAFF
TRBV7-2	-	TRBJ2-1	CASSYSRGGINEQFF
TRBV11-3	TRBD1	TRBJ2-5	CASSLRTGLGETQYF
TRBV28	TRBD1	TRBJ1-6	CASSPTDRAGSPLHF
TRBV7-6	-	TRBJ1-3	CASSLGWGSSGNTIYF
TRBV21-1	-	TRBJ2-3	CASTHGQGTDTQYF
TRBV21-1	-	TRBJ2-7	CASSKEARSASYEQYF
TRBV30	TRBD2	TRBJ2-1	CAWNGGVNEQFF
TRBV5-3	TRBD2	TRBJ2-7	CARLQGLAIYEQYF
TRBV5-1	-	TRBJ2-2	CASSLVAGATSGELFF
TRBV30	-	TRBJ1-4	CACRGNEKLFF
TRBV28	-	TRBJ2-7	CASKPTWGRTLSYEQYF
TRBV5-6	TRBD2	TRBJ2-7	CASSPLGTSNYEQYF
TRBV28	-	TRBJ2-6	CASTLSGQGPTGANVLTF
TRBV29-1	-	TRBJ1-2	CSVEDTVRNGYTF
TRBV6-1	TRBD2	TRBJ2-7	CATRASGAYEQYF
TRBV5-4	-	TRBJ2-3	CASSSDGNTDTQYF
TRBV28	-	TRBJ2-7	CATVVGGSYEQYF
TRBV5-6	TRBD1	TRBJ1-2	CASSIGQGGDYGYTF
TRBV19	TRBD1	TRBJ2-1	CASRDPGQGRNEQFF
TRBV7-2	TRBD1	TRBJ1-6	CASSLRQGARNSPLHF
TRBV5-4	-	TRBJ2-7	CASSSQGLSYEQYF
TRBV29-1	TRBD1	TRBJ2-7	CSVSTGGNYEQYF
TRBV6-5	TRBD2	TRBJ2-7	CASSRLAGAPYEQYF
TRBV6-6	-	TRBJ1-1	CASSLQRAEAFF
TRBV28	TRBD1	TRBJ1-3	CASSSLQGAAGNTIYF
TRBV4-1	-	TRBJ2-4	CASSQGYGSGYIQYF